This T cell receptor beta chain was documented in a study of blood T cell repertoires in COVID-19. Study-level information: Samples of COVID-19 (acute and convalescent) were obtained from the United States, Italy and Spain. T cells, B-cell-depleted T cells, or PBMCs provided the cDNA or gDNA that served as material.

Per the original methods: Amplification with reference gene primers provided the estimates of nucleated cell counts. Profiling relied on immunoSEQ multiplex PCR, and the TCRdb table lists in-frame clones only, not all of them. That table furnishes V, J and clone size, whereas the DNA furnished D and trimming. The repertoire includes approximately 170,000 clones, around four fifths of them detected once, and 2% to 2.5% sits in the top ten. The source of this sequence is an elderly woman with acute or convalescent COVID-19. The sequencing sample was made of peripheral blood.

The CDR3 DNA follows: TGTGCCAGCAGTTTCCCTACGGGGGGGCACACCGGGGAGCTGTTTTTT. Amino acid sequence: CASSFPTGGHTGELFF. The chain carries TRBV28 and TRBJ2-2, with TRBD2 matching 8 bases. Trimming took 3 bases from V and 3 from J; bases not matched to a gene: 6. The CDR3 runs 16 residues. CDR1 and CDR2 (germline): MDHEN, SYDVKM.